This entry lists 22 T cell receptor beta chains sequenced from one sample in a study of blood T cell repertoires in COVID-19. Only in-frame clones appear in the TCRdb table, and some are missing; sequencing was by immunoSEQ multiplex PCR. Of over 200,000 clones listed, around 89% are singletons. Sample: peripheral blood. Receptor source: a woman in her thirties or forties who had recovered from COVID-19.

The chain couples TRBV3-1 (or the pseudogene TRBV3-2) to TRBJ2-3; tentatively, D is TRBD2 (5 bases). Germline loops: CDR1 LGHDT, CDR2 YNNKEL (reference sequence). CDR3 length: 15 residues. The ends were cut back, 1 base at V and 6 bases at J, with 14 bases in the middle. The CDR3 DNA reads as TGTGCCAGCAGCCAAGTTCCGTGGCCGGGGGATACGCAGTATTTT. Its protein is CASSQVPWPGDTQYF.

The CDR3 nucleotides are TGTGCCAGCAGCCCCCCCGGGAGGGGGGCCGCCGGGGAGCTGTTTTTT. This sequence encodes CASSPPGRGAAGELFF. V usage is TRBV7-6 and J usage is TRBJ2-2, with TRBD2 identical over 8 bases. Trimming removed 5 bases from V and 6 bases from J; junction bases left unmatched: 11. Germline-derived CDR1 and CDR2 are SGHVS and FNYEAQ. The CDR3 is 16 residues long.

V is TRBV15 and J is TRBJ1-2, with no clear D. The CDR3 runs 13 residues. The V gene's germline CDR1 is LNHNV and CDR2 YYDKDF (reference sequence). V dropped 3 bases and J dropped 0 bases, with 5 bases sitting between them. The CDR3, as DNA: TGTGCCACCAGCAGGCGGGCTAACTATGGCTACACCTTC. It codes for CATSRRANYGYTF.

V is TRBV12-5 and J is TRBJ2-2; 8 bases match TRBD2. The CDR3 extends over 17 amino acids. V shed 3 bases, J shed 6 bases, and the junction held 12 bases outside the gene matches. Germline values: CDR1 LGHNT, CDR2 FRNRAP. The CDR3 sequence is CASGLRGAERGPGELFF. The DNA of the CDR3 is TGTGCTAGTGGTTTAAGAGGGGCGGAGCGGGGGCCCGGGGAGCTGTTTTTT.

The gene calls are TRBV6-2 or TRBV6-3 and TRBJ1-2; D not certain. The V gene lost 4 bases and the J gene lost 3 bases, with 9 bases spanning the gap. The germline CDR1 and CDR2 sequences are MNHEY and SVGEGT. CDR3 length: 13 amino acids. The CDR3 protein is CASSSGTYYGYTF. The CDR3 DNA reads TGTGCCAGCAGTTCAGGCACTTACTATGGCTACACCTTC.

The genes are TRBV11-2 and TRBJ2-2; the match to TRBD1 covers 12 bases. CDR3 size: 17 residues. Losses at the gene ends were 6 bases for V and 3 bases for J; bases not matched to a gene: 8. Germline-derived CDR1 and CDR2 are SGHAT and FQNNGV. The CDR3 DNA reads as TGTGCCAGCAGACCCCCGGGACAGGGGGCGTACACCGGGGAGCTGTTTTTT. Its translation: CASRPPGQGAYTGELFF.

V and J are TRBV27 and TRBJ2-1, with D perhaps matching TRBD1 (6 bases). In germline, CDR1 is MNHEY, CDR2 SMNVEV (reference sequence). The CDR3 is 15 residues long. The V and J ends lost 1 base and 2 bases respectively, with 9 bases between them. The DNA of the CDR3 is TGTGCCAGCAGTTTATTGGCAGGGGCCTACAATGAGCAGTTCTTC. Translated: CASSLLAGAYNEQFF.

The V call is TRBV11-2, the J call TRBJ1-5; TRBD1 aligns across 8 bases. With V trimmed by 5 bases and J by 3 bases, 6 bases remained unmatched. Per the germline V gene, CDR1 is SGHAT and CDR2 is FQNNGV. The CDR3 totals 15 residues. The CDR3 coding sequence is TGTGCCAGCAGCCCAGGACAGGGATCCAATCAGCCCCAGCATTTT. The encoded protein is CASSPGQGSNQPQHF.

The rearrangement links TRBV6-1 to TRBJ1-2, with TRBD1 as a possible D gene (5 bases). The V gene's germline CDR1 is MNHNS and CDR2 SASEGT. Trimming shortened V by 1 base and J by 4 bases, and 7 bases separated the two germline ends. The CDR3 runs to 13 residues. The CDR3 DNA is TGTGCCAGCAGTGAAGGGAGGGGCTATGGCTACACCTTC. Its protein product is CASSEGRGYGYTF.

The rearrangement uses TRBV7-6 and TRBJ1-5; 8 positions match TRBD1. This CDR3 spans 17 amino acids. V lost 2 bases, J lost 12 bases, and 18 bases stayed unmatched. CDR1 and CDR2 from the germline V gene are SGHVS and FNYEAQ. The CDR3 DNA sequence: TGTGCCAGCAGCTTATTGGACAGGGATTCTGTTTTCCCGAGCCAGCATTTT. Translation: CASSLLDRDSVFPSQHF.

On this clone itself: Other DNA sequences from this sample encode an identical CDR3 as well. The rearrangement uses TRBV5-6 and TRBJ2-7, with 8 bases fitting TRBD2. The CDR3 contains 14 residues. V lost 4 bases to trimming and J lost 2 bases; unmatched junction nucleotides: 5. Germline CDR1 SGHDT, CDR2 YYEEEE. The CDR3 loop reads CASSPPGGTYEQYF. CDR3 coding DNA: TGTGCCAGCAGCCCCCCGGGGGGGACCTACGAGCAGTACTTC.

The chain recombines TRBV15 with TRBJ1-2; 9 bases match TRBD1. The CDR3 covers 16 residues. The V and J ends lost 0 bases and 4 bases, in that order; junction bases with no gene match: 6. Germline values: CDR1 LNHNV, CDR2 YYDKDF (reference sequence). The CDR3: CATSRENRGLVYGYTF. In DNA form, the CDR3 reads TGTGCCACCAGCAGAGAGAACAGGGGGCTCGTCTATGGCTACACCTTC.

The genes are TRBV29-1 and TRBJ2-1; 9 bases agree with TRBD2. The junction had 12 bases not matched to a gene; V was cut back by 2 bases and J by 7 bases. CDR1 is SQVTM, CDR2 ANQGSEA, per germline. The CDR3 length is 16 residues. The CDR3, as DNA: TGCAGCGTTGAACCCCATGTCGGGCTAGCGGGGAATGAGCAGTTCTTC. Translating it yields CSVEPHVGLAGNEQFF.

The chain has TRBV6-5 and TRBJ2-1; 8 bases match TRBD2. The length of the CDR3 is 13 residues. Germline-derived CDR1 and CDR2 are MNHEY and SVGAGI. Unmatched junction bases numbered 4, after V lost 6 bases and J lost 6 bases. CDR3 loop: CASRAGLVNEQFF. Written as DNA, the CDR3 is TGTGCCAGCAGGGCGGGACTAGTCAATGAGCAGTTCTTC.

The chain carries TRBV7-2 and TRBJ2-1; 7 bases map to TRBD1. J gave up 5 bases and V 5 bases, and 6 bases lay outside the gene matches. Germline lookup yields CDR1 SGHTA and CDR2 FQGNSA. CDR3 size: 14 residues. CDR3 residues: CASSGSTGNNEQFF. CDR3 coding DNA: TGTGCCAGCAGCGGTTCGACAGGGAACAATGAGCAGTTCTTC.

J is TRBJ2-7 and V is TRBV15; tentatively, D is TRBD1 (6 bases). The CDR3 runs to 15 residues. The V and J ends lost 5 bases and 0 bases respectively, with 14 bases between them. Germline lookup yields CDR1 LNHNV and CDR2 YYDKDF (reference sequence). CDR3 residues: CATSLPGGISYEQYF. CDR3 in DNA: TGTGCCACCAGCCTCCCTGGGGGCATCTCCTACGAGCAGTACTTC.

The rearrangement links TRBV19 to TRBJ1-2, with TRBD1 as a possible D gene (6 bases). Germline CDR1 is LNHDA and CDR2 is SQIVND (reference sequence). The CDR3 has 16 amino acids. V lost 3 bases, J lost 2 bases, and 16 bases lay in between. CDR3 sequence (DNA): TGTGCCAGTAGTATCTCGGCCGGGACAAGGAACTATGGCTACACCTTC. Encoded protein: CASSISAGTRNYGYTF.

This clone showed up just once. The J gene is TRBJ1-6, the V gene TRBV7-9; D unclear. V lost 5 bases and J lost 6, with 8 bases in between. CDR1 and CDR2 from the germline V gene are SEHNR and FQNEAQ (reference sequence). The CDR3 is made up of 13 amino acids. The CDR3 nucleotides are TGTGCCAGCAGCCTACGGTCTAATTCACCCCTCCACTTT. It codes for CASSLRSNSPLHF.

The CDR3 loop is CASSAPTGGGFNEQFF. The DNA of the CDR3 is TGTGCCAGTAGTGCCCCGACAGGGGGCGGTTTCAATGAGCAGTTCTTC. The chain combines TRBV19 with TRBJ2-1, with 10 bases aligning to TRBD1. Germline assignment: CDR1 LNHDA and CDR2 SQIVND (reference sequence). J gave up 6 bases and V 5 bases, and 10 bases lay outside the gene matches. This CDR3 comprises 16 residues.

The chain links TRBV7-2 to TRBJ2-5; 8 positions match TRBD2. V shed 11 bases and J 4 bases; nucleotides not matched to a gene: 15. The CDR3 runs 15 residues. Germline lookup yields CDR1 SGHTA and CDR2 FQGNSA. CDR3 in amino acids: CAGGTRGSGLETQYF. CDR3 nucleotides: TGTGCCGGCGGGACTAGGGGGAGTGGGCTAGAGACCCAGTACTTC.

Regarding this clone: The sample holds other DNA sequences that translate to the same CDR3. V gene TRBV6-2 or TRBV6-3 combines with J gene TRBJ1-2; a possible D gene is TRBD1 (6 bases). V was shortened by 2 bases and J by 0 bases, with 13 bases between the two germline ends. The CDR3 covers 16 residues. Germline lookup yields CDR1 MNHEY and CDR2 SVGEGT. As DNA, the CDR3 is TGTGCCAGCAGTTACCCGGGACACTTATCTAACTATGGCTACACCTTC. Its translation is CASSYPGHLSNYGYTF.

The chain uses TRBV6-5 and TRBJ2-7; D may be TRBD2 (6 bases). The CDR3 has 14 amino acids. CDR1 and CDR2 from the germline V gene are MNHEY and SVGAGI. The V end was cut by 6 bases, the J end by 2 bases, with 14 bases between. CDR3 in DNA: TGTGCCAGCAGCAGCGGGCGGGGACCCTACGAGCAGTACTTC. It specifies CASSSGRGPYEQYF.